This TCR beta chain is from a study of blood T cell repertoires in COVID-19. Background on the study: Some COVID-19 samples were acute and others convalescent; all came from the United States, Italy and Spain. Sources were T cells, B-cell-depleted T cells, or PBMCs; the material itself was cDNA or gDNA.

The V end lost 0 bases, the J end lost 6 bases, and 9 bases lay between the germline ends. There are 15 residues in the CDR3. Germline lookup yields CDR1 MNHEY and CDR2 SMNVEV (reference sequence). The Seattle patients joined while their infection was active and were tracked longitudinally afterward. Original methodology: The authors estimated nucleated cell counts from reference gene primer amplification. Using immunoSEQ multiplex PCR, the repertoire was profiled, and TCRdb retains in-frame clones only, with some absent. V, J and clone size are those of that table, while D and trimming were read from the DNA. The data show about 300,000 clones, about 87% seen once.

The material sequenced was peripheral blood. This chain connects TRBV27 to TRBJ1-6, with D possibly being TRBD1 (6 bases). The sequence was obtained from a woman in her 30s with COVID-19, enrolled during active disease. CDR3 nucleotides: TGTGCCAGCAGTTTATCAGGGGGTCCTAATTCACCCCTCCACTTT. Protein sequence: CASSLSGGPNSPLHF.